What follows is one TCR beta chain and its context. This entry belongs to a study of blood T cell repertoires in COVID-19. Study background: Specimens from acute and convalescent COVID-19 originated in the United States, Italy and Spain. In each case, the material was cDNA or gDNA derived from T cells, B-cell-depleted T cells, or PBMCs.

Authors' processing steps: Reference gene primer amplification in the assay estimated nucleated cell counts. Here immunoSEQ multiplex PCR was the method, and the copy in TCRdb shows in-frame clones only, minus some. V, J and clone size are taken as reported in that table, and D and trimming were inferred from the DNA itself. This sample has over 200,000 clones, with 70% to 85% found just once. The CDR3 has 14 amino acids. Trimming took off 7 bases at V and 0 bases at J, with 12 bases between the two ends. Germline V gene data show CDR1 as SQVTM and CDR2 as ANQGSEA. The receptor was isolated from a man in his forties or fifties who had recovered from COVID-19. The specimen was peripheral blood. J is TRBJ2-2 and V is TRBV29-1; D is perhaps TRBD2 (5 bases). The CDR3 nucleotides are TGCAGCGGATTAGCGAACGCGAACACCGGGGAGCTGTTTTTT. This codes for CSGLANANTGELFF.